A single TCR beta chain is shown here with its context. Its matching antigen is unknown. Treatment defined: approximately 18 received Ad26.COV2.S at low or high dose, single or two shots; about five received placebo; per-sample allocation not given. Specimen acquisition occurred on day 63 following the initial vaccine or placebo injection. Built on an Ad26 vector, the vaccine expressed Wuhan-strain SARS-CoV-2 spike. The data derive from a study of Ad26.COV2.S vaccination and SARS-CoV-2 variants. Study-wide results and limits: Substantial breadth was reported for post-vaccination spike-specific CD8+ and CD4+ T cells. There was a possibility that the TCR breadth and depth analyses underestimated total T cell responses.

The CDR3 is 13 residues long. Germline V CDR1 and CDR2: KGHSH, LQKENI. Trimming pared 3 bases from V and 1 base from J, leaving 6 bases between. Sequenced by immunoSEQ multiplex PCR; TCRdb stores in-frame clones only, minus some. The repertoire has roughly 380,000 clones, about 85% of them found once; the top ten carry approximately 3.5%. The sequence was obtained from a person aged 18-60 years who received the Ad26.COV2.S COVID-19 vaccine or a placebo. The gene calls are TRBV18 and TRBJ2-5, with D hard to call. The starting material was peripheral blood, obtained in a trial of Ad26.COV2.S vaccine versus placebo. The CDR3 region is CASSPSVQETQYF. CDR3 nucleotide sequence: TGTGCCAGCTCACCCAGTGTCCAAGAGACCCAGTACTTC.